The present T cell receptor (beta chain) was sequenced within a study of glioma-infiltrating T cells. Looking at the study overall: Target coverage was roughly 4.5- to 11-fold for roughly one million blood T cells. Study-level points and caveats: A blood CDR3 motif signature was depleted in highly divergent patients. Only very few CDR3 sequences appeared in both tissue and blood.

Using RNA template, CDR3s of TCR alpha and beta were amplified with iRepertoire arm-PCR. Tissue mRNA or PBMC total RNA, about 85-400 ng, went into one-step reverse transcription and amplification. Via MiXCR, TCRdb re-called the multiplex PCR reads, giving one row per CDR3 protein. The profile shows around 390,000 distinct CDR3 sequences, 41% of them singletons. This clonotype was seen only once. Its antigen is currently unknown. From germline, CDR1 is KGHSH and CDR2 LQKENI. This CDR3 is 19 amino acids long. V gave up 3 bases and J gave up 3 bases; unmatched junction bases: 15. Input material: glioma tissue, nonneoplastic brain tissue, or PBMCs (not recorded which). V usage is TRBV18 and J usage is TRBJ2-7; 12 bases are shared with TRBD2. This clonotype was sampled from a human donor with low-grade glioma or glioblastoma, undergoing nonglioma brain surgery, or in good health (not recorded which). CDR3 sequence (DNA): TGTGCCAGCTCACCCTCACCGGGACTAGCGGGCTCAGTCGACTACGAGCAGTACTTC. It specifies CASSPSPGLAGSVDYEQYF.